The present entry profiles one T cell receptor beta chain with its context. Its target is unknown. The authors amplified TCR beta CDR3 regions, and they did so from RNA transcripts for repertoire sequencing. HTBI primers were employed in first-round RT-PCR, then a second-round multiplex PCR followed. TCRdb reanalysed the multiplex PCR reads using MiXCR and keeps one entry per CDR3 protein. The sample holds approximately 640,000 distinct CDR3 sequences, roughly 39% seen once. Other autoimmune diseases, uncontrolled infections, pregnancy or lactation led to the exclusion of patients. This CDR3 contains 13 residues. The V end was cut by 3 bases, the J end by 3 bases, with 6 bases between. Germline-derived CDR1 and CDR2 are MGHDK and SYGVNS. These data originate in a study of Graves' ophthalmopathy and Graves' hyperthyroidism. Study-wide results and limits: Progression of ophthalmopathy was predicted by the model with about 67% sensitivity and just over 72% specificity. Thyroid clonotypes that were expanded above 0.001 frequency mostly also appeared in blood.

This chain connects TRBV25-1 to TRBJ1-3; D unresolved. Source material: peripheral blood. The source is an adult man with Graves' ophthalmopathy. The CDR3 reads CASSDRLGNTIYF. The DNA of the CDR3 is TGTGCCAGCAGTGACAGGCTTGGAAACACCATATATTTT.